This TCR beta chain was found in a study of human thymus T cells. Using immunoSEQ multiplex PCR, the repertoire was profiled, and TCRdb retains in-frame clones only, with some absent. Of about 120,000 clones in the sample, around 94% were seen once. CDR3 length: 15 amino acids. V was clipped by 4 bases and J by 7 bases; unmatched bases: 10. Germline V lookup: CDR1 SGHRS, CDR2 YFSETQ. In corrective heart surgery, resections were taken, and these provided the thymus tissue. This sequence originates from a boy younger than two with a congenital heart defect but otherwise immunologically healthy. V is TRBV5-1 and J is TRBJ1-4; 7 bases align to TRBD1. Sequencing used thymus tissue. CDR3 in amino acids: CASSGIQGSGEKLFF. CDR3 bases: TGCGCCAGCAGCGGGATACAGGGGTCGGGTGAAAAACTGTTTTTT.